Reported below is one T cell receptor beta chain. Its antigen remains unidentified. The record originates from a study of cytomegalovirus exposure and HLA in healthy donors. Study-wide results and caveats: With later analysis, a missense DCLRE1C variant became linked to TCR beta V- and J-gene trimming. The study assumed roughly uniform donor sequencing depth for presence/absence analyses.

Primers: 60 Vbeta forward and 13 Jbeta reverse. Measured with immunoSEQ multiplex PCR; TCRdb has only the in-frame clones, and not every one. The table includes about 90,000 clones, around 77% detected once. Germline-derived CDR1 and CDR2 are WSHSY and SAAADI. The CDR3 runs 12 residues. The chain links TRBV10-2 to TRBJ2-5, with a weak D call TRBD1 (5 bases). The end of the DNA fits TRBJ2-7 better, so the J call may be wrong. What was sequenced was PBMCs. The receptor comes from a woman aged 55-69 years in good health and CMV-seropositive. The CDR3 nucleotides read TGCGCCAGCAGTGAAGGGGTTTACGAGCAGTACTTC. Protein product: CASSEGVYEQYF.